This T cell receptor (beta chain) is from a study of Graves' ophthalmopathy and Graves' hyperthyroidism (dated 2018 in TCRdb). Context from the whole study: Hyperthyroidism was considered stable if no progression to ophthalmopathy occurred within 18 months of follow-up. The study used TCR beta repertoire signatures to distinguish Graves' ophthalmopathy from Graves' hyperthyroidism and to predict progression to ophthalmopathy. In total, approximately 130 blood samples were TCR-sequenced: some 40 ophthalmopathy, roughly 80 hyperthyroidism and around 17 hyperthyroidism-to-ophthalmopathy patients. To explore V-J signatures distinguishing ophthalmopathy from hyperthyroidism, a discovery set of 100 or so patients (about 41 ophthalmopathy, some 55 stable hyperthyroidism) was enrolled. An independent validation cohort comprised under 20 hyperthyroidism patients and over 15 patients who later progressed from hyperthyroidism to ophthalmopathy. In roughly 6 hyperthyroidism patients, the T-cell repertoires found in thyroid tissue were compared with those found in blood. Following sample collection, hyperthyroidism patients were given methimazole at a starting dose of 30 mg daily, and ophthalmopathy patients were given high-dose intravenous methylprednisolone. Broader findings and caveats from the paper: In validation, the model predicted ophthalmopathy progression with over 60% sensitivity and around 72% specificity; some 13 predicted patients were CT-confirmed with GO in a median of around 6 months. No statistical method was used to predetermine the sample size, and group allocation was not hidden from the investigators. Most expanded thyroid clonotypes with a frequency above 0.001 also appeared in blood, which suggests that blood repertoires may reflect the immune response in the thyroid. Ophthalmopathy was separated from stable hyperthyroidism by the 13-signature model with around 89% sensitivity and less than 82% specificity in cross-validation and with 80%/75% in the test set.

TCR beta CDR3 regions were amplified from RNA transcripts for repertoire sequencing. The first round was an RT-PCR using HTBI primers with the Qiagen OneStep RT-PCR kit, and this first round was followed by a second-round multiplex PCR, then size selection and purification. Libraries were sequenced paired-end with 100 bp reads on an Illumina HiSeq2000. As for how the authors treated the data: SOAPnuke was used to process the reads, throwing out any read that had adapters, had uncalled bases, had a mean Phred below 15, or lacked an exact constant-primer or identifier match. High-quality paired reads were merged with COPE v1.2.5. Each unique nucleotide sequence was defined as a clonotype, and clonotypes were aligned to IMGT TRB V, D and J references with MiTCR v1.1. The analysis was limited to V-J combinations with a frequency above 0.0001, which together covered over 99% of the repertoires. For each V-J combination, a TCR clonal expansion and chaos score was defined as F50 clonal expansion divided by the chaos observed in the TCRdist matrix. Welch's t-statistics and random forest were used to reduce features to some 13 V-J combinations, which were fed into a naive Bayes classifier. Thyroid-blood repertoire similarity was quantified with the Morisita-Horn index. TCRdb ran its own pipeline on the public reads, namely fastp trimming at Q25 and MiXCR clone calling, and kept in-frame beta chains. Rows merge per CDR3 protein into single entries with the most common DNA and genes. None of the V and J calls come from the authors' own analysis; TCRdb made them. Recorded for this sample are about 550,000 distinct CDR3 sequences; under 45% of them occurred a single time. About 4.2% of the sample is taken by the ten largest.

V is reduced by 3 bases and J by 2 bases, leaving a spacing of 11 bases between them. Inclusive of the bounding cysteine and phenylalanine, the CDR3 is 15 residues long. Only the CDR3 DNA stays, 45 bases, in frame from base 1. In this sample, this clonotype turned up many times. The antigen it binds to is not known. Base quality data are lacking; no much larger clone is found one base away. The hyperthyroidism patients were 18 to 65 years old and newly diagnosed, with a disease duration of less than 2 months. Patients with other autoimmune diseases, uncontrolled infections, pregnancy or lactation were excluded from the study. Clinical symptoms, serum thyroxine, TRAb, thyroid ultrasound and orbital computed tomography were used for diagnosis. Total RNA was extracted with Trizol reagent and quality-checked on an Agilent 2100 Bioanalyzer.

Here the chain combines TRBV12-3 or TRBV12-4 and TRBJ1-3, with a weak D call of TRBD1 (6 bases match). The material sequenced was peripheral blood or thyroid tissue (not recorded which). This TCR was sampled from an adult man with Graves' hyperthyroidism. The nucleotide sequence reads TGTGCCAGCAGTTTCTCGTCAGGGGCTGGAAACACCATATATTTT. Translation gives CASSFSSGAGNTIYF.